This TCR beta chain was sequenced for a study of T cells in localized non-small cell lung cancer (dated by TCRdb to the early 2020s). Study-level background: Comparing tumors with uninvolved tumor-adjacent lungs, the study looked at the T cell repertoires of over 200 patients with early-stage NSCLC. Of the NSCLC patients, fewer than 150 were male and around 97 were female, and the mean age was approximately 64 years. The cohort consisted of 236 treatment-naive NSCLC patients whose localized lung tumors had been resected. Results and caveats for the whole study, not just this receptor: A median of 57 of the top 100 tumor clones were detected in paired uninvolved adjacent lung, and 25 to 35 of these tumor clones were also found among the top 100 clones of the paired uninvolved adjacent lung. Because multi-region tumor sequencing was not performed, intratumor heterogeneity could not be ruled out. Higher blood T cell density associated with longer overall survival, while higher adjacent-lung clonality associated with shorter survival. Uninvolved tumor-adjacent lung showed the highest T cell clonality, higher than tumor, which suggests more focused antigenic responses in the uninvolved tumor-adjacent lung. Because the study design was exploratory, TCR variables were selected using unadjusted p-values without false-discovery rate correction.

Remarks on this clone: This clone's antigen is unknown. Base qualities are not provided; no much larger clone lies one nucleotide away.

At diagnosis, tumor, uninvolved tumor-adjacent lung and peripheral blood were collected and then preserved as a mix of FFPE and fresh-frozen material. For TCR repertoire profiling, the blood samples were analyzed as peripheral blood mononuclear cells. From the germline V gene, CDR1 is SGHTA and CDR2 is FQGNSA. V and J are truncated by 3 bases and 6 bases respectively, leaving an intervening sequence of 12 bases. Inclusive of the bounding cysteine and phenylalanine, the CDR3 is 14 residues long. The CDR3 DNA has 42 bases and is translated from base 1. TCR beta CDR3 regions were sequenced from DNA using the immunoSEQ Assay. The authors' analysis ran thus. To compute T cell density, TCR beta template counts were normalized to usable DNA, which was estimated by amplifying housekeeping genes. Richness was estimated with the preseqR package, extrapolating to 400,000 templates for PBMC samples and 120,000 templates for tissue samples. Clonality was calculated as one minus Pielou's evenness. Tissue-enriched TCRs were identified by differential abundance testing using productive amino-acid clonotypes, minimum total count 5 and alpha 0.1. The Jaccard Index and the Morisita Overlap Index were used to measure how much the repertoires overlapped between compartments. GLIPH grouped TCR beta CDR3s together with public tetramer-defined viral CDR3s, and a viral motif had to include at least three viral sequences and show V-gene enrichment. TCRdb provides this immuneACCESS table in a form limited to in-frame rearrangements. Some clones are lacking; in checked studies, under half of them reflect an unresolved V gene, and why the rest are absent is not known. The D gene and trimming were derived from the DNA, and the V and J assignments and clone size from that table. The sample data list under 75,000 clones, and roughly 90% of these were observed just once. The leading ten clones occupy 20% to 25% of the sample.

The sequence was collected from a male donor aged 60 or over with stage III squamous cell lung carcinoma. The chain is encoded by TRBV7-2 joined to TRBJ1-5, and TRBD1 may be the D gene, going by 5 matching bases. This specimen consisted of peripheral blood, obtained before any cancer treatment. The DNA reads TGTGCCAGCAGCTTCTTCTCTGGGGGTCAGCCCCAGCATTTT. Translated, this gives CASSFFSGGQPQHF.